Detailed here is one TCR beta chain. This CDR3 is built from 14 residues. Germline lookup yields CDR1 SGHTS and CDR2 YDEGEE. Trimming removed 5 bases from V and 3 bases from J, with 15 bases in between. The data derive from a study of shared clonotypes between healthy human individuals. Method: immunoSEQ multiplex PCR; TCRdb's copy keeps in-frame clones and lacks some. The sample lists millions of clones, around 94% occurring once. The rearrangement links TRBV5-8 to TRBJ2-7; the D gene is possibly TRBD1 (6 bases). Sequenced sample: naive CD4+ T cells sorted from blood. Subset defined: CD45RA+ positively selected. The clonotype originates from a man aged 18 to 30 in good health. In DNA form, the CDR3 reads TGTGCCAGCAGGCCAACAGGGCTCGGCTACGAGCAGTACTTC. It yields the protein CASRPTGLGYEQYF.